The T cell receptor (beta chain) under discussion was sequenced for a study of CD8+CD57+ T cells in acquired aplastic anemia (dated by TCRdb to 2016 to 2019). Regarding the research as a whole: DNA extracted from sorted CD4+ and CD8+ cells had a mean of about 3.2 ug, with a range of about 0.19 to 27.4 ug. CD8+CD57+ expansion was defined as frequency above the mean frequency observed in healthy subjects.

Genomic DNA was used as template for profiling of TCR beta VDJ combinations and CDR3 sequences. TCR repertoire sequencing was run on an Illumina HiSeq 2000. The study's processing was this. TRBV/TRBJ rearrangement plots, CDR3 size and DJ length profiles, and Simpson's diversity index were used to evaluate the repertoires. The immunodominant clone was defined as the most abundant DNA sequence in deep sequencing data. CDR3 amino acid sequences were screened for sharing across subjects and compared with published repertoires and the VDJdb database. In-frame beta chains were kept once TCRdb had trimmed the public reads at Q25 with fastp and called clones with MiXCR. Every CDR3 protein is listed once, alongside the most common genes and DNA of its rows. The V and J calls were determined by TCRdb, not by the authors. In all, the sample holds under 200,000 distinct CDR3 sequences, and less than 50% of those were seen once. Clones ranked in the top ten supply roughly 2.9% of the sample.

Study-level results and caveats: Although 25 to 30 CD8+ CDR3 sequences were shared by patients and controls, these sequences appeared highly expressed in patients and within the immunodominant clones of patients. Between patients and healthy controls, no significant difference in CD8+ Simpson's diversity was found (P=0.060).

Flow cytometry had shown CD8+CD57+ cell expansion in the patients selected for sequencing. Every patient had a diagnosis of severe acquired aplastic anemia based on International Study of Aplastic Anemia and Agranulocytosis and Camitta criteria. No patient had received any therapy when blood was sampled. In the study, sorted CD4+ and CD8+ blood T cells from patients with severe aplastic anemia and from healthy subjects underwent deep sequencing of TCR repertoires. Patients were enrolled in the USA under clinicaltrials.gov protocols 00001620, 01623167, 00001397, 00071045, 00081523 and 00961064. Ficoll-Paque density gradient centrifugation was used to isolate peripheral blood mononuclear cells. Before DNA extraction, CD4+ and CD8+ T cells were sorted by FACS or by magnetic beads. This clonotype was seen ten or more times. Its antigen is still unknown. Base qualities are not recorded, but no much larger clone differs from it by a single base.

Relative to germline, V is missing 5 bases and J is missing 5 bases, with 3 bases of the junction outside any gene match. The CDR3 contains 14 residues, cysteine and phenylalanine counted. Just the 42-base CDR3 DNA is kept, in frame starting at base 1. CDR1 and CDR2, looked up from the germline V gene, are SGHTA and FQGNSA. The sequencing input was sorted CD4+, CD8+, or CD8+CD57+ T cells (not recorded which) from PBMCs. The origin of this receptor is a human donor with aplastic anemia. The chain was built from TRBV7-2 and TRBJ2-2; 9 bases in between match TRBD1. The CDR3 has the sequence CASSPGQGTGELFF. The DNA reads TGTGCCAGCAGCCCGGGACAGGGTACCGGGGAGCTGTTTTTT. The reference TRBV7-2 and TRBJ2-2 proteins fill in what lies around the CDR3, so the full variable domain reads GAGVSQSPSNKVTEKGKDVELRCDPISGHTALYWYRQSLGQGLEFLIYFQGNSAPDKSGLPSDRFSAERTGGSVSTLTIQRTQQEDSAVYLCASSPGQGTGELFFGEGSRLTVL.